The rows below give T cell receptor beta chains drawn from one sample of a study of T cells expressing NK-cell markers. TCRdb re-analyzed the 5' RACE reads; it lists each CDR3 protein once, without DNA. The data show roughly 150,000 distinct CDR3 sequences, and the top ten clones hold 20%. Specimen: blood T cells: a sorted CD56 or NKG2C T cell subset, CD4+ or CD8+ T cells, or bulk PBMC T cells (not recorded which). These receptors came from a man aged 18-75 years in good health. CDR3s include the opening cysteine and the closing phenylalanine or tryptophan. The size of a clone is reported for some rows only, either as once, few or many, or as a class for expanded clones.

NA	TRBV5-1	TRBJ2-1	CASSLEASGGLWEQFF
NA	TRBV9	TRBJ2-1	CASSVGGGSTYNEQFF
NA	TRBV5-6	TRBJ1-1	CASSLQGHLNTEAFF
NA	TRBV10-3	TRBJ2-7	CAISEGGNPLSYEQYF
NA	TRBV2	TRBJ2-1	CASSDGGGQLYNEQFF
NA	TRBV7-9	TRBJ1-2	CASSSLGTGVHGYTF
NA	TRBV27	TRBJ2-7	CASSLSWTTSSYEQYF
NA	TRBV12-3/TRBV12-4	TRBJ2-5	CASSFGTRRLETQYF
NA	TRBV2	TRBJ1-4	CASTRATNEKLFF
NA	TRBV20-1	TRBJ1-2	CSAREDRAYGYTF
NA	TRBV7-8	TRBJ1-1	CASSLGGGATEAFF
NA	TRBV30	TRBJ1-4	CALQLDGGSEKLFF
NA	TRBV9	TRBJ2-2	CASSVPQGGVDTGELFF
NA	TRBV20-1	TRBJ1-1	CSARNRVGTVLNTEAFF
NA	TRBV12-3/TRBV12-4	TRBJ1-5	CASSSGTGDNQPQHF
NA	TRBV13	TRBJ2-4	CASSFPQTGIQYF
NA	TRBV5-1	TRBJ2-3	CASSLKLRDYDTDTQYF
NA	TRBV6-2/TRBV6-3	TRBJ1-5	CASSPSWGNQPQHF
NA	TRBV7-9	TRBJ1-2	CASSYWDRVGYGYTF
NA	TRBV2	TRBJ2-5	CASSEAGRIQETQYF
NA	TRBV6-1	TRBJ2-3	CASSEATGGPDTQYF
NA	TRBV25-1	TRBJ1-5	CVSSGQGEGQPQHF
medium-sized	TRBV5-1	TRBJ2-1	CASSLVRRLASYNEQFF
NA	TRBV7-9	TRBJ2-7	CASSSRTGGTYEQYF
NA	TRBV28	TRBJ2-1	CASMEGANVRSSYNEQFF
NA	TRBV20-1	TRBJ2-1	CSATGTGVNEQFF
NA	TRBV18	TRBJ2-7	CASSPGPTRTGFSYEQYF
NA	TRBV9	TRBJ1-2	CASSVGGTAVYGYTF